A single sample is the source of the 17 T cell receptor beta chains below, sequenced in a study of shared clonotypes between healthy human individuals (dated by TCRdb to 2018 to 2020). Library preparation employed the immunoSEQ multiplex PCR assay. In its TCRdb copy, this immuneACCESS table keeps in-frame sequences only and misses some clones. Where compared with another copy, unresolved V genes explain less than half of these, and the others have no known cause. The sample data list around 2.5 million clones, and roughly 93% of these were observed just once. The ten largest clones add up to 0.36% of the sample. Sequencing was done on a sample of naive CD4+ T cells from PBMCs. In light of the paper, this sample's cell subset or site label describes: CD45RA+ positively selected. The receptors shown here come from a man aged 18 to 35 in good health. Some clones in this sample may be carry-over from other donors' samples.

The rearrangement links TRBV7-2 to TRBJ2-7, with TRBD2 matching over 10 bases. There are 16 residues in the CDR3. Germline values: CDR1 SGHTA, CDR2 FQGNSA. The V gene end was trimmed by 2 bases and the J gene end by 2 bases; junction bases not matched to a gene: 6. The CDR3 sequence: CASSLSSSGSPYEQYF. CDR3 bases: TGTGCCAGCAGCTTAAGTTCTAGCGGGAGTCCCTACGAGCAGTACTTC. The variable domain in full, with the rest retrieved from reference TRBV7-2 and TRBJ2-7, is GAGVSQSPSNKVTEKGKDVELRCDPISGHTALYWYRQSLGQGLEFLIYFQGNSAPDKSGLPSDRFSAERTGGSVSTLTIQRTQQEDSAVYLCASSLSSSGSPYEQYFGPGTRLTVT.

The rearrangement links TRBV9 to TRBJ2-3; D is ambiguous. Germline CDR1 and CDR2: SGDLS and YYNGEE. The CDR3 has 12 amino acids. V lost 1 base and J 6 bases, leaving 6 bases between the germline ends. CDR3 bases: TGTGCCAGCAGCGTATATGTGGATACGCAGTATTTT. Protein: CASSVYVDTQYF.

The chain joins TRBV4-3 to TRBJ2-2, with 8 bases lining up with TRBD2. From germline, CDR1 is LGHNA and CDR2 YSLEER. V lost 3 bases, J lost 3 bases, and 12 bases stayed unmatched. The CDR3 has 18 amino acids. CDR3 amino acids: CASSHPWVAGKDTGELFF. The CDR3 nucleotides read TGCGCCAGCAGCCACCCCTGGGTAGCGGGAAAGGACACCGGGGAGCTGTTTTTT.

The V gene is TRBV10-3, the J gene TRBJ2-2; tentatively, D is TRBD1 or TRBD2 (6 bases each). Germline CDR1 ENHRY, CDR2 SYGVKD. Trimming stripped 4 bases from V and 6 bases from J, with 18 bases between. This CDR3 is 16 amino acids long. CDR3 amino acids: CAISGGTPAGAGELFF. In nucleotides, the CDR3 is TGTGCCATCAGTGGGGGGACTCCCGCAGGGGCCGGGGAGCTGTTTTTT.

The J gene is TRBJ2-5, the V gene TRBV5-1; 9 nucleotides line up with TRBD2. This CDR3 has 15 amino acids. Unmatched junction bases numbered 7, after V lost 4 bases and J lost 3 bases. Looked up from germline, CDR1 is SGHRS and CDR2 is YFSETQ. For the CDR3, the DNA is TGCGCCAGCAGCCCCGGGGTAGCGGGAGAAGAGACCCAGTACTTC. Translating it yields CASSPGVAGEETQYF.

This chain uses TRBV10-3 with TRBJ2-7; D not resolved. Germline CDR1 and CDR2: ENHRY and SYGVKD. The V and J ends lost 4 bases and 2 bases respectively, with 18 bases between them. There are 16 residues in the CDR3. CDR3 sequence reads: CAISVGPSPSPYEQYF. The CDR3 nucleotides are TGTGCCATCAGTGTAGGGCCTTCCCCTTCCCCCTACGAGCAGTACTTC.

This clone was seen a handful of times. The chain couples TRBV27 to TRBJ2-2, with D possibly being TRBD1 (8 bases). The germline CDR1 and CDR2 sequences are MNHEY and SMNVEV (reference sequence). Trimming removed 6 bases at V and 6 bases at J, with 20 bases between. The CDR3 runs 16 residues. Here the CDR3 DNA reads TGTGCCAGCAGACTCGCTACAGGGGGGGTGTCCGGGGAGCTGTTTTTT. Residues: CASRLATGGVSGELFF.

J is TRBJ1-5 and V is TRBV18; D may be TRBD1 (5 bases). This CDR3 comprises 16 residues. V was cut by 6 bases and J by 2 bases, with 17 bases left in between. Germline V lookup: CDR1 KGHSH, CDR2 LQKENI. The CDR3 coding sequence is TGTGCCAGCTCCACGGGGGAGGGACCGGGCAATCAGCCCCAGCATTTT. This codes for CASSTGEGPGNQPQHF.

The rearrangement joins TRBV6-1 to TRBJ2-7; TRBD2 aligns across 9 bases. J gave up 5 bases and V 5 bases, and 7 bases lay outside the gene matches. The CDR3 consists of 14 residues. Germline CDR1 and CDR2: MNHNS and SASEGT. CDR3 region: CASSFSGSRNEQYF. In nucleotides, the CDR3 is TGTGCCAGCAGTTTTAGCGGGAGCAGGAACGAGCAGTACTTC.

The chain recombines TRBV7-2 with TRBJ2-5; D remains unclear. Between the trimmed V and J ends, which lost 1 base and 1 base, there was a span of 19 bases. CDR3 length equals 18 residues. Germline V CDR1 and CDR2: SGHTA, FQGNSA. CDR3 region: CASSLGLIAVGPQETQYF. In DNA form, the CDR3 reads TGTGCCAGCAGCTTAGGATTGATCGCGGTAGGTCCCCAAGAGACCCAGTACTTC.

In the case of this clone: Other DNA variants within this sample encode the same CDR3. This chain joins TRBV30 and TRBJ1-2, with D perhaps matching TRBD1 (5 bases). The germline gives CDR1 GTSNPN, CDR2 SVGIG (reference sequence). The ends were cut back, 1 base at V and 8 bases at J, with 8 bases in the middle. This CDR3 is built from 11 residues. In nucleotides, the CDR3 is TGTGCCTGGAGTGGGGGGGGAGGCTACACCTTC. It is translated as CAWSGGGGYTF.

This chain links TRBV6-5 with TRBJ2-5; D is unclear. V was pared by 8 bases and J by 1 base, with 11 bases between. The CDR3 contains 13 residues. In germline, CDR1 is MNHEY, CDR2 SVGAGI. CDR3 sequence reads: CASGTMIQETQYF. The CDR3 nucleotides are TGTGCCAGCGGTACTATGATCCAAGAGACCCAGTACTTC.

The chain links TRBV28 to TRBJ2-1; the D call may be TRBD1 or TRBD2 (6 bases each). V shed 3 bases and J shed 2 bases, with 11 bases lying between them. The CDR3 is 15 residues long. CDR1 and CDR2 (germline): MDHEN, SYDVKM. The CDR3 is CASSFSGGPYNEQFF. The CDR3 DNA reads TGTGCCAGCAGTTTTTCCGGGGGCCCCTACAATGAGCAGTTCTTC.

V and J are TRBV7-9 and TRBJ2-5; tentatively, D is TRBD1 (6 bases). The V gene's germline CDR1 is SEHNR and CDR2 FQNEAQ (reference sequence). The CDR3 totals 15 residues. The V end was cut by 5 bases, the J end by 0 bases, with 13 bases between. The CDR3 spells CASSKRTDNQETQYF. As DNA, the CDR3 is TGTGCCAGCAGCAAACGGACAGACAACCAAGAGACCCAGTACTTC.

This clone is a singleton in its sample. The V call is TRBV11-2, the J call TRBJ1-2, with 7 bases aligning to TRBD1. V gave up 6 bases and J gave up 5 bases; unmatched junction bases: 12. The V gene's germline CDR1 is SGHAT and CDR2 FQNNGV. This CDR3 has 15 amino acids. The CDR3 sequence: CASSEVGQAFYGYTF. Here the CDR3 DNA reads TGTGCCAGCAGTGAAGTTGGACAGGCGTTTTATGGCTACACCTTC. The full variable domain, completed using reference TRBV11-2 and TRBJ1-2, is EAGVAQSPRYKIIEKRQSVAFWCNPISGHATLYWYQQILGQGPKLLIQFQNNGVVDDSQLPKDRFSAERLKGVDSTLKIQPAKLEDSAVYLCASSEVGQAFYGYTFGSGTRLTVV.

About this clone itself: One end of the junction fails to match germline, which may point to a read error. The chain uses TRBV28 and TRBJ1-1; tentatively, D is TRBD1 (5 bases). This CDR3 is built from 13 residues. CDR1 is MDHEN, CDR2 SYDVKM, per germline. This CDR3 reads CASSFGTETGAFF. CDR3 nucleotide sequence: TGTGCCAGCAGTTTCGGGACGGAGACTGGAGCTTTCTTT.

V and J are TRBV9 and TRBJ2-1, with 9 bases lining up with TRBD1. The junction had 6 bases not matched to a gene; V was cut back by 4 bases and J by 4 bases. Germline V gene data show CDR1 as SGDLS and CDR2 as YYNGEE. There are 15 residues in the CDR3. This chain's CDR3 is CASSPGQGLYNEQFF. DNA of the CDR3: TGTGCCAGCAGCCCGGGACAGGGACTTTACAATGAGCAGTTCTTC.